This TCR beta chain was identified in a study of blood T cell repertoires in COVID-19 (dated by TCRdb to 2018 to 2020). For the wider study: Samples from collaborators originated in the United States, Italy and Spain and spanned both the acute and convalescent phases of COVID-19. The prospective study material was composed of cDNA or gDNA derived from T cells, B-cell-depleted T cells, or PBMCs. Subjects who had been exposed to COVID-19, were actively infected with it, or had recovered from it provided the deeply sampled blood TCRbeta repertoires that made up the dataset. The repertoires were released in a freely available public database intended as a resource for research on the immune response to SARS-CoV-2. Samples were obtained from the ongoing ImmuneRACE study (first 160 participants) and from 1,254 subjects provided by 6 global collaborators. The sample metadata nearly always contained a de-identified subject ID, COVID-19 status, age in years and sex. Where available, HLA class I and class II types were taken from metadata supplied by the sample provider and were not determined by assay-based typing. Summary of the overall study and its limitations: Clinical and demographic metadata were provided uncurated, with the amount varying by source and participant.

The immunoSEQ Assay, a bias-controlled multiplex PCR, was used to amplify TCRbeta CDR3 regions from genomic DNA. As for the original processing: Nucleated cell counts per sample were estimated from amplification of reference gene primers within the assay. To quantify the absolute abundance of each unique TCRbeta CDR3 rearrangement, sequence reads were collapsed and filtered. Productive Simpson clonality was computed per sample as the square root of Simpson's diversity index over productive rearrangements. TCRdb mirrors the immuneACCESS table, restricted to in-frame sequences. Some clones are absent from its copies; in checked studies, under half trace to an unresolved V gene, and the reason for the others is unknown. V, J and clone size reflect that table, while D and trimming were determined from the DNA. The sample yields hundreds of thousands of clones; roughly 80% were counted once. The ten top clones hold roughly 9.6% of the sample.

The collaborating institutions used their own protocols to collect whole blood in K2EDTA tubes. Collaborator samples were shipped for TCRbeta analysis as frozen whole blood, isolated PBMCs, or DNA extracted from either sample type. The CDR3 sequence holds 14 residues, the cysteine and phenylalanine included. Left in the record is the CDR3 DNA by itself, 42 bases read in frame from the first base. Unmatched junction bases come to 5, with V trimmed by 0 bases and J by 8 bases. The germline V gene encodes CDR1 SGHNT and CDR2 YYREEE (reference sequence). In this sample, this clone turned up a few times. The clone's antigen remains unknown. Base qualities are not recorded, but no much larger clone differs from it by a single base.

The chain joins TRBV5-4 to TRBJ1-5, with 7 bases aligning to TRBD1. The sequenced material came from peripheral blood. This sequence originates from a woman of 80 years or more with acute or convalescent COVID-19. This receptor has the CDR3 CASSLDRGKEPQHF. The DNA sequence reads TGTGCCAGCAGCTTGGACAGGGGAAAGGAGCCCCAGCATTTT.